This TCR beta chain originates from a study of T cell responses to AZD1222 COVID-19 vaccine (dated by TCRdb to about 2021). Concerning the study at large: AZD1222 recipients whose second dose came at about 4 weeks and those whose second dose came at about 12 weeks were combined into one group, since spike-specific TCR depth and breadth did not differ between the two schedules. TCR sequencing covered more than 230 trial participants: 207 given two doses of AZD1222 and 26 given two doses of MenACWY control vaccine. Trial participants were enrolled into age subgroups of 18-55, 56-69 and 70-plus years, which contained about 150, 27 and 61 TCR-sequenced participants, respectively.

Results the study describes overall, beyond this receptor: The vaccine-associated CD4 TCRs covered the entire spike protein, and the dominant responses fell in regions 160-218 and 743-854. Most participants were white British and females outnumbered males, and the authors suggested that clonal diversity may have been underestimated. After two AZD1222 doses, spike-specific TCR breadth and depth were significantly higher than at day 0 and than in MenACWY recipients. In the small 56-69-year group, the increase in depth fell short of significance, most likely because of low power. Only five or six AZD1222 recipients were SARS-CoV-2 seropositive at baseline, limiting conclusions about previously exposed vaccinees. Because no day 14 peak-response samples were available, the repertoires could be characterized only after the peak T cell response. Reportedly, almost half of the unique spike-specific TCRs recognized epitopes lying outside the regions that are mutated in the B.1.351 and B.1.1.7 variants.

The CDR3 holds 16 amino acids from the cysteine to the phenylalanine. The retained sequence is limited to the CDR3, 48 bases, with the frame set at the first base. CDR1 MNHNY and CDR2 SVGAGI were looked up in the germline V gene (reference sequence). V ends up 5 bases short and J 1 base short, with an unmatched junction base count of 10. The time point label, read with the paper, signifies: baseline before first vaccination. Vaccinee samples were obtained from the UK trials COV001 and COV002, which included a single-blind randomized controlled phase 2/3 trial of AZD1222 (ChAdOx1 nCoV-19) in healthy adults. For TCRbeta chain sequencing, PBMC samples from trial participants were taken at day 0 and at day 28 after the second dose. The CDR3 regions of human TCRbeta chains were subjected to immunosequencing. The original methods were these. Repertoire TCRs were matched against a reference library of SARS-CoV-2-specific TCRs generated with the MIRA antigen-specificity platform. Breadth was defined as the fraction of unique TCRs that were SARS-CoV-2-associated, and depth was defined as the fraction of total T cells that were SARS-CoV-2-associated. Using the MIRA data, each spike-specific TCR was assigned both to the spike region to which the TCR was reactive and to a CD4 or CD8 class. Log10-transformed breadth and depth values were compared by one-way ANOVA with Sidak's multiple comparisons tests. This is the immuneACCESS table as TCRdb keeps it, with only in-frame sequences that have V and J called. A part of the clones is gone; compared with another copy, unresolved V genes explain less than half, and the rest is unexplained. For V, J and clone size, that table is used; D and trimming come from the DNA. This sample has about 180,000 clones in its table, and about 90% of those were observed once. The ten largest clones represent approximately 1.9% of the sample.

As for this clone: It has no known antigen specificity. No base quality values were provided; no much bigger clone lies one nucleotide off.

This TCR derives from an adult in good health. Recombination connected TRBV6-6 to TRBJ2-7; TRBD2 lines up with 8 middle nucleotides. Source: peripheral blood, taken on day 0 of AZD1222 vaccination. The CDR3 has the sequence CASSLVHSGKSYEQYF. The DNA sequence is given as TGTGCCAGCAGTCTGGTCCATAGCGGGAAGTCCTACGAGCAGTACTTC.